Each of the 25 T cell receptor beta chains below was sequenced from the same sample in a study of CD8 T cells in ankylosing spondylitis. Points from the study as a whole: Ankylosing spondylitis blood appeared to carry a characteristic TCR beta motif of roughly eight highly homologous variants.

TCRdb called the 5' RACE reads again in MiXCR, with one record for every CDR3 protein. The sample gives 220,000 or so distinct CDR3 sequences, around 19% of which show up once; under 55% is in the top ten. These receptors have no identified antigens. Sequencing was done on a sample of blood, either unsorted or a sorted T cell fraction (not recorded which). The receptors were sampled from a male donor with ankylosing spondylitis.

This clonotype was found a few times. This chain uses TRBV4-1 with TRBJ2-7, with 7 bases identical to TRBD2. CDR3 length: 15 amino acids. Per the germline V gene, CDR1 is MGHRA and CDR2 is YSYEKL. Trimming took 4 bases from V and 4 from J; bases not matched to a gene: 10. CDR3 in DNA: TGCGCCAGCAGCCCCGAGGCGGGAGTTTCTTACGAGCAGTACTTC. Its translation: CASSPEAGVSYEQYF.

A remark on this clonotype: A much larger clonotype is one base distant, so this may be a read error. The chain couples TRBV4-3 to TRBJ1-3; perhaps TRBD1 as D (6 bases). Trimming cost V 1 base and J 3 bases, with 10 bases left between them. CDR1 is LGHNA, CDR2 YSLEER, per germline. The CDR3 is 15 amino acids. DNA for the CDR3: TGCGCCAGCAGCCAAGCCACAGGGATTGGAAACACCATATATTTT. This translates into CASSQATGIGNTIYF.

This chain uses TRBV7-8 with TRBJ2-6; D unresolved. Trimming stripped 7 bases from V and 1 base from J, with 8 bases between. Germline-derived CDR1 and CDR2 are SGHVS and FQNEAQ. The CDR3 is 14 amino acids. In nucleotides, the CDR3 is TGTGCCAGCACCCCCCTATCTGGGGCCAACGTCCTGACTTTC. Its translation: CASTPLSGANVLTF.

The rearrangement joins TRBV11-2 to TRBJ1-1; D may be TRBD1 (6 bases). The CDR3 is 15 residues long. V lost 0 bases and J 6 bases, leaving 14 bases between the germline ends. The V gene's germline CDR1 is SGHAT and CDR2 FQNNGV. CDR3 residues: CASSLDLGGLAEAFF. The DNA of the CDR3 is TGTGCCAGCAGCTTAGATCTGGGGGGCCTCGCTGAAGCTTTCTTT.

V usage is TRBV10-3 and J usage is TRBJ1-1; perhaps TRBD1 as D (5 bases). This CDR3 region has 13 residues. V gave up 4 bases and J gave up 4 bases, with 10 bases separating them. Per germline, CDR1 ENHRY and CDR2 SYGVKD. This CDR3 reads CAISGGSGTEAFF. In DNA, the CDR3 is TGTGCCATCAGTGGGGGGTCGGGCACTGAAGCTTTCTTT.

The V gene is TRBV6-5, the J gene TRBJ2-3; 7 nucleotides align to TRBD2. The CDR3 contains 15 residues. Trimming removed 4 bases from V and 2 bases from J; junction bases left unmatched: 6. Germline V gene data show CDR1 as MNHEY and CDR2 as SVGAGI. DNA of the CDR3: TGTGCCAGCAGTTCTGCGGGAGTGAACACAGATACGCAGTATTTT. Translating gives CASSSAGVNTDTQYF.

The chain has TRBV27 and TRBJ2-1, with D unclear. V lost 3 bases and J 5 bases, leaving 8 bases between the germline ends. There are 13 residues in the CDR3. From germline, CDR1 is MNHEY and CDR2 SMNVEV (reference sequence). The CDR3 nucleotides are TGTGCCAGCAGTTTTGCAGGAGACAATGAGCAGTTCTTC. It yields the protein CASSFAGDNEQFF.

The chain carries TRBV7-9 and TRBJ1-1, with TRBD1 identical over 10 bases. CDR1 is SEHNR and CDR2 is FQNEAQ in the germline V gene (reference sequence). There are 15 residues in the CDR3. The ends lost 1 base at V and 4 bases at J; junction bases unmatched: 3. The CDR3 nucleotides read TGTGCCAGCAGCTTAGTCGGACAGGGGGGCACTGAAGCTTTCTTT. Translation: CASSLVGQGGTEAFF.

This clonotype was detected ten times or more. The chain is built from TRBV27 and TRBJ2-7; TRBD1 matches 8 bases. The V gene's germline CDR1 is MNHEY and CDR2 SMNVEV (reference sequence). This CDR3 has 13 residues. Losses at the gene ends were 6 bases for V and 2 bases for J; bases not matched to a gene: 3. The CDR3 loop is CASSLQGAYEQYF. As DNA, the CDR3 is TGTGCCAGCAGCCTACAGGGGGCCTACGAGCAGTACTTC.

There are a few counts of this clonotype. The chain joins TRBV7-2 to TRBJ2-1; 8 bases align to TRBD1. Germline V gene sequence: CDR1 SGHTA, CDR2 FQGNSA. V gave up 5 bases and J gave up 2 bases; unmatched junction bases: 8. The CDR3 is 16 residues long. The CDR3 loop is CASSLQLTGAYNEQFF. CDR3 sequence (DNA): TGTGCCAGCAGCCTCCAATTGACAGGGGCCTACAATGAGCAGTTCTTC.

This chain joins TRBV3-1 and TRBJ2-7; D call uncertain. Per germline, CDR1 LGHDT and CDR2 YNNKEL (reference sequence). Trimming removed 1 base from V and 5 bases from J, with 6 bases in between. The CDR3 is 12 amino acids. Written as DNA, the CDR3 is TGTGCCAGCAGCCAAGGGTACGACGAGCAGTACTTC. This encodes CASSQGYDEQYF.

On this clonotype itself: Mismatch with germline at one junction end may stem from a read error. This sequence joins TRBV20-1 and TRBJ2-7, with a possible D match to TRBD1 (6 bases). The germline V gene encodes CDR1 DFQATT and CDR2 SNEGSKA (reference sequence). This CDR3 is built from 14 residues. In DNA, the CDR3 is TGCAGTGCTAGAGCGGGACAAGGATTCTACGCGCAGTACTTC. This translates into CSARAGQGFYAQYF.

This clonotype was counted only a few times. The chain carries TRBV27 and TRBJ1-5; D is ambiguous. V lost 3 bases to trimming and J lost 0 bases, with 6 bases between them. The CDR3 covers 14 residues. Looked up from germline, CDR1 is MNHEY and CDR2 is SMNVEV (reference sequence). The CDR3 protein is CASSFGDSNQPQHF. The DNA of the CDR3 is TGTGCCAGCAGTTTTGGCGATAGCAATCAGCCCCAGCATTTT.

This clonotype was recorded at least ten times. V is TRBV4-1 and J is TRBJ2-7; 7 bases map to TRBD2. V trimming: 4 bases; J trimming: 2 bases; junction bases outside the gene matches: 8. The germline V gene encodes CDR1 MGHRA and CDR2 YSYEKL. This CDR3 has 15 residues. The CDR3 DNA reads TGCGCCAGCAGCCTAACGACTAGCACCACCTACGAGCAGTACTTC. This gives the protein CASSLTTSTTYEQYF.

There are a few counts of this clonotype. This chain connects TRBV10-1 to TRBJ2-2; D is undetermined. The length of the CDR3 is 15 residues. Trimming pared 4 bases from V and 1 base from J, leaving 10 bases between. Germline CDR1 and CDR2: WNHNN and SYGVQD (reference sequence). As DNA, the CDR3 is TGCGCCAGCAGTGTTGAGACGGAGAACACCGGGGAGCTGTTTTTT. The encoded protein is CASSVETENTGELFF.

This chain uses TRBV18 with TRBJ1-1; tentative D call: TRBD1 (5 bases). V lost 5 bases to trimming and J lost 7 bases, with 11 bases between them. CDR3 length: 12 amino acids. CDR1 and CDR2 (germline): KGHSH, LQKENI. DNA of the CDR3: TGTGCCAGCTCAACTGGGGACCTTGAAGCTTTCTTT. Translating it yields CASSTGDLEAFF. The variable domain in full, completed from reference TRBV18 and TRBJ1-1, reads NAGVMQNPRHLVRRRGQEARLRCSPMKGHSHVYWYRQLPEEGLKFMVYLQKENIIDESGMPKERFSAEFPKEGPSILRIQQVVRGDSAAYFCASSTGDLEAFFGQGTRLTVV.

The J gene is TRBJ2-7, the V gene TRBV5-1; the D gene is possibly TRBD2 (5 bases). CDR1 is SGHRS, CDR2 YFSETQ, per germline. V lost 4 bases to trimming and J lost 3 bases, with 5 bases between them. This CDR3 has 11 amino acids. The chain's CDR3 is CASSAGYEQYF. The DNA for the CDR3 is TGCGCCAGCAGCGCGGGCTACGAGCAGTACTTC.

The V call is TRBV6-1, the J call TRBJ2-2; tentative D call: TRBD1 (8 bases). This CDR3 has 15 amino acids. V was clipped by 10 bases and J by 0 bases, with 15 bases between them. CDR1 is MNHNS and CDR2 is SASEGT in the germline V gene. CDR3 nucleotide sequence: TGTGCCACTCGGACAGGGACTACGAACACCGGGGAGCTGTTTTTT. Its protein is CATRTGTTNTGELFF.

Only a few counts were recorded for this clonotype. The chain joins TRBV7-9 to TRBJ2-3; 10 bases are shared with TRBD2. V shed 5 bases and J 0 bases; nucleotides not matched to a gene: 2. The CDR3 is 15 amino acids. Germline CDR1 and CDR2: SEHNR and FQNEAQ (reference sequence). In DNA, the CDR3 is TGTGCCAGCAGCCAAGCGGGAGGGAGCACAGATACGCAGTATTTT. This sequence encodes CASSQAGGSTDTQYF. The full variable domain, completed using reference TRBV7-9 and TRBJ2-3, is DTGVSQNPRHKITKRGQNVTFRCDPISEHNRLYWYRQTLGQGPEFLTYFQNEAQLEKSRLLSDRFSAERPKGSFSTLEIQRTEQGDSAMYLCASSQAGGSTDTQYFGPGTRLTVL.

This clonotype has only a few counts. J is TRBJ2-7 and V is TRBV29-1; 9 bases line up with TRBD1. V trimming: 4 bases; J trimming: 2 bases; junction bases outside the gene matches: 6. The CDR3 loop spans 14 amino acids. Germline CDR1 SQVTM, CDR2 ANQGSEA. The CDR3 here is CSVAGDRDAYEQYF. In nucleotides, the CDR3 is TGCAGCGTTGCCGGGGACAGGGACGCCTACGAGCAGTACTTC.

There are a few counts of this clonotype. The chain couples TRBV20-1 to TRBJ2-7, with D possibly being TRBD1 (6 bases). The V end was cut by 0 bases, the J end by 3 bases, with 15 bases between. CDR1 is DFQATT, CDR2 SNEGSKA, per germline (reference sequence). The CDR3 has 15 residues. The CDR3 sequence is CSARETRGGVYEQYF. As DNA, the CDR3 is TGCAGTGCTAGAGAAACGAGAGGGGGAGTCTACGAGCAGTACTTC.

This clonotype was counted ten times or more. The chain recombines TRBV10-3 with TRBJ2-1; a weak D match, TRBD1 (5 bases). Germline V gene data show CDR1 as ENHRY and CDR2 as SYGVKD. This CDR3 region has 13 residues. Trimming left V 2 bases short and J 12 bases short, with 14 bases between. The CDR3 loop is CAISEPQVPSQFF. CDR3 coding DNA: TGTGCCATCAGTGAGCCACAGGTCCCGTCGCAGTTCTTC.

A few counts support this clonotype. The chain recombines TRBV7-9 with TRBJ2-7; 7 bases are shared with TRBD2. This CDR3 contains 13 residues. Germline V gives CDR1 SEHNR, CDR2 FQNEAQ (reference sequence). The V and J ends lost 7 bases and 5 bases, in that order; junction bases with no gene match: 8. Written as DNA, the CDR3 is TGTGCCAGCAATCCCGGGGGGTCCCACGAGCAGTACTTC. Its protein product is CASNPGGSHEQYF.

This clonotype was found many times. The chain employs TRBV25-1 and TRBJ2-1; D possibly corresponds to TRBD1 (5 bases). The CDR3 is 16 residues long. With 1 base removed from V and 0 bases from J, the gap between germline ends came to 10 bases. Germline CDR1 reads MGHDK; CDR2 reads SYGVNS. The CDR3 is CASSESTEFSYNEQFF. CDR3 in DNA: TGTGCCAGCAGTGAATCGACAGAATTCTCCTACAATGAGCAGTTCTTC.

This clonotype has only a few counts. The gene calls are TRBV27 and TRBJ2-7, with D perhaps matching TRBD1 (6 bases). Germline values: CDR1 MNHEY, CDR2 SMNVEV (reference sequence). Trimming took 2 bases from V and 4 from J, leaving 12 bases between them. CDR3 length: 14 residues. The chain's CDR3 is CASSLGGVGYEQYF. The CDR3 DNA reads TGTGCCAGCAGTTTAGGGGGCGTGGGGTACGAGCAGTACTTC.